The source of this T cell receptor beta chain is a study of cytomegalovirus exposure and HLA in healthy donors. CDR1 and CDR2 from the germline V gene are MNHNS and SASEGT. The ends lost 4 bases at V and 3 bases at J; junction bases unmatched: 1. The CDR3 loop spans 15 amino acids. Among the 120 subjects of the validation cohort, separate from the approximately 660-subject first cohort, were the donors. Assay used: immunoSEQ multiplex PCR; TCRdb lists only in-frame clones, some missing. The table includes roughly 200,000 clones, around nine tenths detected once. Broader study findings: CMV antigen specificity of a few CMV-associated chains was confirmed in vitro.

Details on this clone: What it binds is not known.

The source of this sequence is a man aged 25-45 years in good health and CMV-seropositive. The sample consisted of PBMCs. The chain joins TRBV6-1 to TRBJ1-4, with TRBD1 identical over 11 bases. In nucleotides, the CDR3 is TGTGCCAGCAGTGCGGGACAGGGGGCTAATGAAAAACTGTTTTTT. Translating it yields CASSAGQGANEKLFF.